These T cell receptor beta chains were read from a single sample in a study of regulatory T cells in long-lasting Graves disease. TCRdb reprocessed the multiplex PCR reads with MiXCR, giving one entry per CDR3 protein. The data hold hundreds of thousands of distinct CDR3 sequences, with roughly 15% observed a single time. Another study also made use of these data, one on T cells in Graves' hyperthyroidism and ophthalmopathy.

The material was peripheral blood mononuclear cells (PBMCs), obtained at new diagnosis, from a patient treated with antithyroid drugs. The receptors originated from a woman in her twenties or thirties with Graves disease. The CDR3 runs from the conserved cysteine through the conserved F or W. Each record gives: CDR3 length, V gene, J gene, clone size, CDR3 protein. Expanded clones are given a class, and other clones once, few, many or no size at all.

16	TRBV2	TRBJ1-2	many	CASSVTQGVSNYGYTF
15	TRBV5-5	TRBJ1-5	few	CASSLQTGTGRPQHF
17	TRBV7-8	TRBJ1-6	many	CASSFNHWSSYNSPLHF
15	TRBV6-2/TRBV6-3	TRBJ2-7	many	CASSQQRLAGYEQYF
14	TRBV11-1	TRBJ2-3	few	CASRKSGEGDTQYF
13	TRBV24-1	TRBJ2-5	NA	CATSDGMGKTQYF
13	TRBV9	TRBJ1-1	NA	CASSVAGGVRAFF
12	TRBV7-2	TRBJ2-1	NA	CASSLVGKEQLF
14	TRBV6-2/TRBV6-3	TRBJ1-1	NA	CASSSAGTFTEAFF
14	TRBV5-1	TRBJ2-7	once	CASSLGLHSYEQYF
17	TRBV10-3	TRBJ2-2	NA	CAISESRVLLNTGELFF
16	TRBV7-2	TRBJ1-1	many	CASSLVGYWGNTEAFF
16	TRBV28	TRBJ1-2	many	CASNPGGTNYVAGYTF
16	TRBV28	TRBJ2-5	NA	CASSSPTSGIQETQYF
16	TRBV6-5	TRBJ2-7	few	CASSYLAARSRYEQYF
14	TRBV15	TRBJ2-4	few	CATRPGGLQNIQYF
15	TRBV27	TRBJ1-5	many	CASSPRDSRNGPQHF
16	TRBV7-2	TRBJ2-1	many	CASSQGGGRARNEQFF
15	TRBV20-1	TRBJ2-1	few	CSASSTGGPFNEQFF
16	TRBV9	TRBJ2-1	few	CASSVGGAGALDEQFF
13	TRBV6-2/TRBV6-3	TRBJ2-7	NA	CAAGLAGTYEQYF
16	TRBV11-2	TRBJ2-7	NA	CASSSRGQPITYEQYF
13	TRBV19	TRBJ1-5	few	CASSQHSNQPQHF
17	TRBV6-5	NA	NA	CASSYSGGGRASYEQYF
16	TRBV20-1	TRBJ2-3	NA	CGARDLRTVNTDTQYF
15	TRBV7-3	TRBJ1-1	many	CASSSKGAKDTEAFF
13	TRBV20-1	TRBJ1-1	many	CSARVGGSAEAFF
15	TRBV7-2	TRBJ2-7	many	CASSPDSTSAYEQYF
13	TRBV6-4	TRBJ1-5	NA	CASSVGGDQPQHF
16	TRBV11-2	TRBJ2-2	NA	CASSLDGGTSTGELFF
15	TRBV19	TRBJ2-7	many	CASSTKRGSSYEQYF
14	TRBV20-1	TRBJ2-1	many	CSARDGSSYNEQFF
14	TRBV20-1	TRBJ1-4	NA	CSARAFGVSEKLFF
15	TRBV11-2	TRBJ2-7	many	CASSLVSGYSYEQYF
16	TRBV20-1	TRBJ2-1	many	CSARDRRLAGVWEQFF
12	TRBV6-1	TRBJ2-7	many	CASSEGTYEQYF
19	TRBV7-3	TRBJ2-2	few	CASSFRGGRLTSGSGELFF
15	TRBV2	TRBJ2-5	many	CASSDSPGDGETQYF
16	TRBV11-2	TRBJ1-1	many	CASSFFLTGGVAEAFF
15	TRBV28	TRBJ1-1	many	CASSFLLPGVTEAFF
15	TRBV20-1	TRBJ1-6	many	CSARDLGGGGSPLHF
18	TRBV15	TRBJ1-3	many	CATSREAGARGPGNTIYF
15	TRBV5-1	TRBJ2-7	NA	CASSLAGGSLYEQYF
18	TRBV7-9	TRBJ2-5	few	CASSQKRTGFRAQETQYF
16	TRBV4-2	TRBJ2-3	NA	CASSGGGSGGTDTQYF
14	TRBV9	TRBJ2-7	NA	CASTQRESDYEQYF
16	TRBV7-9	TRBJ2-5	NA	CASSLLGPLAGETQYF
11	TRBV6-1	TRBJ1-1	many	CVAKGNTEAFF
12	TRBV11-3	TRBJ2-3	many	CASSSRADTQYF
12	TRBV4-2	TRBJ2-5	NA	CASSQGMETQYF
13	TRBV12-5	TRBJ2-5	many	CASGRGQQETQYF
15	TRBV20-1	TRBJ1-6	NA	CSAPEGFKGNSPLHF
14	TRBV12-3/TRBV12-4	TRBJ1-1	NA	CASSFSPPGTEAFF
15	TRBV2	TRBJ2-4	few	CASSSGAAAKNIQYF